This T cell receptor (beta chain) was sequenced in a study of T cells after yellow fever vaccination. For the study at large: The fractions with low cell numbers were processed using SMART-Seq v4 Ultra Low Input.

TCRdb re-analysed the 5' RACE reads in MiXCR, keeping a single row per CDR3 protein. The data contain roughly 150,000 distinct CDR3 sequences, 6% to 7.5% of them seen just once; the ten biggest clones take up 2.5%. Study-wide results and limits: Researchers noted that a small share of clonotypes showed up in both CD4 and CD8 compartments. A large majority of primary-vaccination clones showed up again after the booster (approximately 96% CD4, around 90% CD8).

Germline lookup yields CDR1 LNHDA and CDR2 SQIVND (reference sequence). The CDR3 consists of 14 residues. V lost 7 bases and J lost 7, with 16 bases in between. This clonotype was observed many times. Its antigen is not known. The source material was CD4+ T cells sorted from PBMCs, sampled 5 to 6 days after the first yellow fever vaccination. The chain carries TRBV19 and TRBJ2-2; D remains unclear. The source of this sequence is a man aged 18 to 30 who received the YFV17D yellow fever vaccine. The CDR3 protein is CASTPVAGYGELFF. CDR3 DNA sequence: TGTGCCAGTACCCCCGTGGCTGGGTACGGGGAGCTGTTTTTT.